This T cell receptor beta chain was retrieved from a study of cytotoxic CD8 clonotypes in ibrutinib-treated CLL. For the study at large: Sample averages reached about 250,000 productive templates and over 85,000 productive rearrangements.

Trimming cost V 2 bases and J 6 bases; bases outside gene matches: 1. CDR1 MNHEY and CDR2 SVGAGI come from the germline V gene. The CDR3 has 12 residues. This clone was observed a single time. Its antigen is not known. The data were produced by immunoSEQ multiplex PCR, yet TCRdb's version contains in-frame clones alone and is incomplete. The table includes 150,000 or so clones, around 82% detected once. Whole-study results and caveats: Private clonotypes, not public ones, expanded at ibrutinib response.

This receptor was taken from a human donor with chronic lymphocytic leukemia. The chain recombines TRBV6-5 with TRBJ2-7; TRBD1 matches at 7 bases. The input for sequencing was PBMCs, taken after 36 months of ibrutinib treatment. CDR3 nucleotides: TGTGCCAGCAGTTACAGGGGGCTCGAGCAGTACTTC. This translates into CASSYRGLEQYF.